This T cell receptor beta chain appears in the sequencing data of a study of blood T cell repertoires in COVID-19. Study as a whole: T cells, B-cell-depleted T cells, or PBMCs supplied cDNA or gDNA.

Donors were grouped by their self-reported clinical history. The table came from immunoSEQ multiplex PCR; TCRdb's copy has only in-frame clones and leaves some out. The table has a few hundred thousand clones, roughly nine tenths seen once. The germline CDR1 and CDR2 sequences are LNHDA and SQIVND (reference sequence). After removal of 8 bases from V and 4 bases from J, the junction contained 4 bases not matched to a gene. The CDR3 contains 12 residues. The rearrangement joins TRBV19 to TRBJ1-1; the match to TRBD1 covers 7 bases. Sequenced sample: PBMCs or T cells enriched from blood (not recorded which). The origin of this receptor is a human donor in a cohort exposed to, infected with or recovered from COVID-19 (not recorded which). The donor label of this sample is uncertain. The CDR3 reads CASRQGSTEAFF. The CDR3, as DNA: TGTGCCAGTCGACAGGGAAGCACTGAAGCTTTCTTT.